A single sample is the source of the 27 T cell receptor beta chains below, sequenced in a study of T cells in localized non-small cell lung cancer. TCRdb's table, derived via immunoSEQ multiplex PCR, lists solely in-frame clones and lacks some. The profile shows 65,000 to 80,000 clones, approximately 84% of them singletons. Sequencing used peripheral blood, obtained before any cancer treatment. These receptors were collected from a female donor older than 55 with stage I lung adenocarcinoma.

V gene TRBV27 combines with J gene TRBJ1-6; 7 positions agree with TRBD1. The CDR3 is 16 amino acids. V lost 6 bases to trimming and J lost 6 bases; unmatched junction nucleotides: 11. Germline V gene sequence: CDR1 MNHEY, CDR2 SMNVEV (reference sequence). This CDR3 is CASRSLGQSVNSPLHF. CDR3 sequence (DNA): TGTGCCAGCAGGTCGTTGGGACAGTCAGTTAATTCACCCCTCCACTTT.

In DNA form, the CDR3 reads TGTGCCAGCAGCGTAGACGCGGACCAGCCCCAGCATTTT. It encodes CASSVDADQPQHF. The V call is TRBV9, the J call TRBJ1-5; no reliable D call. This CDR3 contains 13 residues. Trimming took 0 bases from V and 7 from J, leaving 8 bases between them. Germline lookup yields CDR1 SGDLS and CDR2 YYNGEE.

The chain uses TRBV6-1 and TRBJ2-5, with 9 positions matching TRBD1. Germline loops: CDR1 MNHNS, CDR2 SASEGT. Unmatched junction bases numbered 4, after V lost 4 bases and J lost 4 bases. The CDR3 covers 14 residues. CDR3 nucleotide sequence: TGTGCCAGCAGTGTAACAGGGGGCGTAGAGACCCAGTACTTC. It translates to CASSVTGGVETQYF.

The gene calls are TRBV25-1 and TRBJ1-1; a possible D gene is TRBD1 (5 bases). This CDR3 contains 16 residues. V lost 2 bases and J 1 base, leaving 14 bases between the germline ends. Germline assignment: CDR1 MGHDK and CDR2 SYGVNS. The CDR3 DNA is TGTGCCAGCAGTGAAAGCGGTCGGGACCCGAACACTGAAGCTTTCTTT. Encoded protein: CASSESGRDPNTEAFF.

This chain links TRBV5-1 with TRBJ2-5; D is ambiguous. Germline V gives CDR1 SGHRS, CDR2 YFSETQ. V was cut by 3 bases and J by 2 bases, with 2 bases left in between. CDR3 length: 11 residues. The CDR3 coding sequence is TGCGCCAGCAGCTCTCAAGAGACCCAGTACTTC. Translating it yields CASSSQETQYF.

The chain couples TRBV5-1 to TRBJ2-1, with a tentative D call TRBD1 (5 bases). This CDR3 spans 16 amino acids. Germline V gene sequence: CDR1 SGHRS, CDR2 YFSETQ. The germline V and J ends were trimmed by 0 bases and 6 bases, with 16 bases remaining between them. The CDR3 here is CASSLAPTGLTNEQFF. The CDR3 DNA reads TGCGCCAGCAGCTTGGCGCCAACAGGTTTAACCAATGAGCAGTTCTTC.

The rearrangement links TRBV5-1 to TRBJ2-5, with D perhaps TRBD2 (5 bases). The germline V and J ends were trimmed by 0 bases and 2 bases, with 17 bases remaining between them. CDR1 and CDR2 (germline): SGHRS, YFSETQ. The CDR3 totals 17 residues. The CDR3 DNA is TGCGCCAGCAGCTTGGAAGGAGGTTTTGGGAGACAAGAGACCCAGTACTTC. Translation gives CASSLEGGFGRQETQYF.

The V call is TRBV19, the J call TRBJ2-3; perhaps TRBD2 as D (7 bases). V shed 6 bases and J shed 2 bases, with 18 bases lying between them. The length of the CDR3 is 16 residues. CDR1 is LNHDA and CDR2 is SQIVND in the germline V gene (reference sequence). CDR3 region: CASSRRGGAPTDTQYF. The CDR3 DNA reads TGTGCCAGTAGCCGTCGAGGGGGGGCCCCCACAGATACGCAGTATTTT.

The V call is TRBV11-2, the J call TRBJ2-5; TRBD2 agrees at 8 bases. The CDR3 is made up of 13 amino acids. Germline loops: CDR1 SGHAT, CDR2 FQNNGV. Trimming cost V 8 bases and J 7 bases; bases outside gene matches: 9. The CDR3 DNA reads TGTGCCAGCCCGGGACTAGTCTATGCGACCCAGTACTTC. Translation: CASPGLVYATQYF.

CDR3 coding DNA: TGTGCCAGCAGCGCCCTGGGGGGTACCGGGGAGCTGTTTTTT. Translation: CASSALGGTGELFF. V usage is TRBV9 and J usage is TRBJ2-2; D is perhaps TRBD2 (6 bases). The CDR3 contains 14 residues. Germline CDR1 and CDR2: SGDLS and YYNGEE. With 3 bases removed from V and 5 bases from J, the gap between germline ends came to 11 bases.

J is TRBJ1-5 and V is TRBV27; no reliable D call. CDR3 length: 13 amino acids. V lost 6 bases and J 1 base, leaving 7 bases between the germline ends. Germline assignment: CDR1 MNHEY and CDR2 SMNVEV (reference sequence). For the CDR3, the DNA is TGTGCCAGCAGAGGGCGAAGCAATCAGCCCCAGCATTTT. This translates into CASRGRSNQPQHF.

The chain links TRBV2 to TRBJ2-7, with TRBD2 matching 12 bases. The germline V gene encodes CDR1 SNHLY and CDR2 FYNNEI. The V segment lost 6 bases and the J segment 2 bases; nucleotides outside the gene matches: 5. The CDR3 runs to 15 residues. CDR3 sequence reads: CASSILAGGTYEQYF. In DNA, the CDR3 is TGTGCCAGCAGCATTCTAGCGGGGGGGACCTACGAGCAGTACTTC.

The chain combines TRBV6-4 with TRBJ1-6; unclear D gene. The CDR3 is 14 residues long. Germline CDR1 reads MRHNA; CDR2 reads SNTAGT. V lost 6 bases to trimming and J lost 10 bases, with 16 bases between them. The CDR3 loop reads CASSVSEGGSPLHF. DNA of the CDR3: TGTGCCAGCAGCGTTAGCGAGGGAGGATCACCCCTCCACTTT.

This chain connects TRBV28 to TRBJ1-3; TRBD1 aligns across 7 bases. Germline CDR1 and CDR2: MDHEN and SYDVKM. This CDR3 is 15 amino acids long. V lost 6 bases to trimming and J lost 0 bases; unmatched junction nucleotides: 5. Written as DNA, the CDR3 is TGTGCCAGCAGCCCTCGGACAGGCTCTGGAAACACCATATATTTT. It translates to CASSPRTGSGNTIYF.

This chain joins TRBV5-1 and TRBJ1-3, with a tentative D call TRBD1 (6 bases). The CDR3 covers 14 residues. V was shortened by 4 bases and J by 1 base, with 9 bases between the two germline ends. Germline loops: CDR1 SGHRS, CDR2 YFSETQ. The CDR3 DNA reads TGCGCCAGCAGCCCCGGACAGTCTGGAAACACCATATATTTT. It encodes CASSPGQSGNTIYF.

This chain connects TRBV27 to TRBJ2-7; D tentatively reads TRBD1 or TRBD2 (5 bases each). This CDR3 comprises 16 residues. The V and J ends lost 3 bases and 3 bases respectively, with 18 bases between them. Germline CDR1 MNHEY, CDR2 SMNVEV (reference sequence). This CDR3 reads CASSFSGDGSDYEQYF. The CDR3 DNA sequence: TGTGCCAGCAGTTTTTCCGGGGACGGATCGGACTACGAGCAGTACTTC.

This sequence joins TRBV19 and TRBJ2-2; D is uncertain. Germline CDR1 LNHDA, CDR2 SQIVND (reference sequence). The CDR3 is 13 amino acids. The V end lost 3 bases, the J end lost 5 bases, and 7 bases lay between the germline ends. CDR3 sequence: CASSIGPTGELFF. The CDR3 bases are TGTGCCAGTAGTATCGGGCCGACCGGGGAGCTGTTTTTT.

The chain recombines TRBV5-1 with TRBJ2-5; 12 positions agree with TRBD2. The trim removed 0 bases at V and 2 bases at J, leaving 5 bases unmatched. Germline CDR1 is SGHRS and CDR2 is YFSETQ. This CDR3 is 17 amino acids long. The CDR3 loop reads CASSLGLAGGNQETQYF. Here the CDR3 DNA reads TGCGCCAGCAGCTTGGGCCTAGCGGGAGGGAATCAAGAGACCCAGTACTTC.

The V and J genes are TRBV5-1 and TRBJ2-5; either TRBD1 or TRBD2 may fit D (6 bases each). Between the trimmed V and J ends, which lost 0 bases and 5 bases, there was a span of 11 bases. CDR3 length: 14 residues. From germline, CDR1 is SGHRS and CDR2 YFSETQ. CDR3 amino acids: CASSLAWGAETQYF. The CDR3 region has the DNA TGCGCCAGCAGCTTGGCCTGGGGGGCTGAGACCCAGTACTTC.

The chain is built from TRBV5-1 and TRBJ1-2; D possibly corresponds to TRBD1 (5 bases). This CDR3 is 13 amino acids long. CDR1 is SGHRS, CDR2 YFSETQ, per germline. V shed 4 bases and J shed 2 bases, with 9 bases lying between them. CDR3 amino acids: CASSPGPNYGYTF. In DNA form, the CDR3 reads TGCGCCAGCAGCCCAGGGCCAAACTATGGCTACACCTTC.

V usage is TRBV15 and J usage is TRBJ1-5, with TRBD1 as a possible D gene (6 bases). Germline V CDR1 and CDR2: LNHNV, YYDKDF (reference sequence). The CDR3 runs to 16 residues. Trimming took 4 bases from V and 0 from J, leaving 13 bases between them. CDR3 loop: CATSKKRDNSNQPQHF. The DNA of the CDR3 is TGTGCCACCAGCAAAAAGAGGGACAATAGCAATCAGCCCCAGCATTTT. Full variable domain (remainder filled in from reference TRBV15 and TRBJ1-5): DAMVIQNPRYQVTQFGKPVTLSCSQTLNHNVMYWYQQKSSQAPKLLFHYYDKDFNNEADTPDNFQSRRPNTSFCFLDIRSPGLGDTAMYLCATSKKRDNSNQPQHFGDGTRLSIL.

V and J are TRBV11-1 and TRBJ2-4, with D unclear. The CDR3 is 13 residues long. The V gene lost 5 bases and the J gene lost 2 bases, with 7 bases spanning the gap. CDR1 is SGHAT and CDR2 is FQDESV in the germline V gene (reference sequence). The CDR3 sequence: CASSPGSKNIQYF. Written as DNA, the CDR3 is TGTGCCAGCAGCCCCGGCTCCAAAAACATTCAGTACTTC.

The V call is TRBV6-6, the J call TRBJ2-7; D ambiguous. Germline V lookup: CDR1 MNHNY, CDR2 SVGAGI (reference sequence). The germline V and J ends were trimmed by 3 bases and 9 bases, with 12 bases remaining between them. The CDR3 spans 12 residues. CDR3 DNA sequence: TGTGCCAGCAGTTATAGGGCCACAGTGCAGTACTTC. Protein sequence: CASSYRATVQYF.

The V and J genes are TRBV9 and TRBJ1-1; a weak D match, TRBD1 (5 bases). With 4 bases removed from V and 4 bases from J, the gap between germline ends came to 11 bases. CDR3 length: 13 amino acids. Germline CDR1 SGDLS, CDR2 YYNGEE. CDR3 sequence reads: CASSTGTGTEAFF. CDR3 nucleotide sequence: TGTGCCAGCAGCACCGGGACCGGCACTGAAGCTTTCTTT.

The V call is TRBV5-5, the J call TRBJ1-2; 7 nucleotides line up with TRBD1. Losses at the gene ends were 4 bases for V and 3 bases for J; bases not matched to a gene: 6. The germline gives CDR1 SGHKS, CDR2 YYEKEE (reference sequence). The CDR3 length is 14 residues. The CDR3 sequence: CASSRNDRDYGYTF. The CDR3 nucleotides read TGTGCCAGCAGCCGGAACGACAGGGACTATGGCTACACCTTC.

The CDR3 reads CASSAQQGIRNTEAFF. The CDR3 nucleotides read TGTGCCAGCAGCGCGCAACAGGGGATCAGGAACACTGAAGCTTTCTTT. The rearrangement uses TRBV11-2 and TRBJ1-1; 7 bases are shared with TRBD1. The CDR3 runs to 16 residues. Germline CDR1 and CDR2: SGHAT and FQNNGV. The junction had 10 bases not matched to a gene; V was cut back by 5 bases and J by 1 base.

This clone was seen a single time. This chain connects TRBV5-4 to TRBJ2-3; TRBD1 matches 7 bases. V was clipped by 2 bases and J by 2 bases; unmatched bases: 8. CDR3 length: 16 amino acids. Germline loops: CDR1 SGHNT, CDR2 YYREEE (reference sequence). CDR3 sequence (DNA): TGTGCCAGCAGCTTTAAAGGGGGCGGTTACACAGATACGCAGTATTTT. This codes for CASSFKGGGYTDTQYF.